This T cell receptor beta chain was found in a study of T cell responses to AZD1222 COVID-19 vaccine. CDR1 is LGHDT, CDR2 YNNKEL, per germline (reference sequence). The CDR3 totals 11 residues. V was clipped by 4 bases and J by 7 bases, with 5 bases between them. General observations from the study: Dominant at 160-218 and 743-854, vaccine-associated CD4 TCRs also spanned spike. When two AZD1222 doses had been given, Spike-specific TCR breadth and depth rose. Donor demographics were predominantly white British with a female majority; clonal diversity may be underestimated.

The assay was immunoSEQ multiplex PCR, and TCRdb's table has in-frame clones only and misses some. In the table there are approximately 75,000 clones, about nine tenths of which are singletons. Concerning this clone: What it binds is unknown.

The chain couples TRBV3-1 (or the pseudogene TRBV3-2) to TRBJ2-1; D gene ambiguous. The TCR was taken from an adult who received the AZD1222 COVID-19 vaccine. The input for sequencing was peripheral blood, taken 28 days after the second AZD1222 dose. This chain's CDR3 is CASSLKNEQFF. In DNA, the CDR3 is TGTGCCAGCAGCCTTAAAAATGAGCAGTTCTTC.